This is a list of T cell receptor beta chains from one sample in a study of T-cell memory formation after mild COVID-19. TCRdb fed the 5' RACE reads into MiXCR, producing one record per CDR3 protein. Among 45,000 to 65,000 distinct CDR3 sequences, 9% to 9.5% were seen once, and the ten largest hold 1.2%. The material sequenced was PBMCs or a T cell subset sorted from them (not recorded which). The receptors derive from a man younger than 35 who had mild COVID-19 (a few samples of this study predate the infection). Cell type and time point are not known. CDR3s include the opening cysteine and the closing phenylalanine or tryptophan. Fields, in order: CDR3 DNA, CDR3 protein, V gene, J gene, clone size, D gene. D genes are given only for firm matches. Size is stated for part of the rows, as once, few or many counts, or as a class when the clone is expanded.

CDR3nt: TGCGCCAGCAGCATAAGCGGTCAGGGAGGCTATGGCTACACCTTC; CDR3aa: CASSISGQGGYGYTF; v_gene: TRBV5-1; j_gene: TRBJ1-2; abundance: NA; d_gene: NA
CDR3nt: TGTGCCAGCTCACCACCGGTGAACACTGAAGCTTTCTTT; CDR3aa: CASSPPVNTEAFF; v_gene: TRBV18; j_gene: TRBJ1-1; abundance: NA; d_gene: NA
CDR3nt: TGTGCCAGCAGCAAATTGGACAGGGTAGGCGAGACCCAGTACTTC; CDR3aa: CASSKLDRVGETQYF; v_gene: TRBV7-2; j_gene: TRBJ2-5; abundance: few; d_gene: TRBD1
CDR3nt: TGCAGCGTTCTCGAGGTAACGCAGTATTTT; CDR3aa: CSVLEVTQYF; v_gene: TRBV29-1; j_gene: TRBJ2-3; abundance: NA; d_gene: NA
CDR3nt: TGTGCCAGCAGGAGACTGACCGGGGCCGGAGATACGCAGTATTTT; CDR3aa: CASRRLTGAGDTQYF; v_gene: TRBV6-5; j_gene: TRBJ2-3; abundance: NA; d_gene: NA
CDR3nt: TGTGCCAGCAGCTTAACGGCTCGGGGTGATCCGGATGGCTACACCTTC; CDR3aa: CASSLTARGDPDGYTF; v_gene: TRBV7-3; j_gene: TRBJ1-2; abundance: NA; d_gene: NA
CDR3nt: TGTGCCAGCAGTTTACGAGCAGAAGAAGCTTTCTTT; CDR3aa: CASSLRAEEAFF; v_gene: TRBV12-3/TRBV12-4; j_gene: TRBJ1-1; abundance: many; d_gene: NA
CDR3nt: TGTGCCAGCAGCCAAGGCCGGGATCAGCCCCAGCATTTT; CDR3aa: CASSQGRDQPQHF; v_gene: TRBV3-1; j_gene: TRBJ1-5; abundance: few; d_gene: NA
CDR3nt: TGTGCCAGCAGCGCCCAGGTGGCAGATACGCAGTATTTT; CDR3aa: CASSAQVADTQYF; v_gene: TRBV7-6; j_gene: TRBJ2-3; abundance: many; d_gene: NA
CDR3nt: TGTGCCAGCAGACAGGGTTGGACAGATACGCAGTATTTT; CDR3aa: CASRQGWTDTQYF; v_gene: TRBV12-3/TRBV12-4; j_gene: TRBJ2-3; abundance: NA; d_gene: NA
CDR3nt: TGTGCCAGCAGCCTTACCCCGGGAGGGAACAATGAGCAGTTCTTC; CDR3aa: CASSLTPGGNNEQFF; v_gene: TRBV3-1; j_gene: TRBJ2-1; abundance: NA; d_gene: TRBD2
CDR3nt: TGCGCCAGCAGCCAAGACAGGCTAGCGGGGGGGGATACGCAGTATTTT; CDR3aa: CASSQDRLAGGDTQYF; v_gene: TRBV4-3; j_gene: TRBJ2-3; abundance: NA; d_gene: TRBD2
CDR3nt: TGCGCCAGCAGTGAGGCCAACCATGAGCAGTTCTTC; CDR3aa: CASSEANHEQFF; v_gene: TRBV10-2; j_gene: TRBJ2-1; abundance: many; d_gene: NA
CDR3nt: TGTGCCAGCAGCTTAGGAGGGGTGCTACCCGGGGAGCTGTTTTTT; CDR3aa: CASSLGGVLPGELFF; v_gene: TRBV7-2; j_gene: TRBJ2-2; abundance: NA; d_gene: NA
CDR3nt: TGCGCCAGCAGCCGGCGGACAGACACCGGGGAGCTGTTTTTT; CDR3aa: CASSRRTDTGELFF; v_gene: TRBV5-1; j_gene: TRBJ2-2; abundance: few; d_gene: NA
CDR3nt: TGCAGCGCCGAAGGGTTCAGGGGGGCTAACTATGGCTACACCTTC; CDR3aa: CSAEGFRGANYGYTF; v_gene: TRBV29-1; j_gene: TRBJ1-2; abundance: NA; d_gene: TRBD1